The sequence of this T cell receptor (beta chain) was determined in a study of identical twins. CDR1 is MNHEY and CDR2 is SMNVEV in the germline V gene (reference sequence). This CDR3 is built from 15 residues. The ends lost 2 bases at V and 0 bases at J; junction bases unmatched: 1. In this sample, this clonotype turned up many times. It was template switching that added a universal primer site, and there were unique molecular identifiers on the cDNA. TCRdb called the 5' RACE reads again in MiXCR, with one record for every CDR3 protein. The data contain roughly 720,000 distinct CDR3 sequences, approximately 18% of them singletons. The data were also submitted as part of a second study, on T cells expressing NK-cell markers.

The sequence was collected from a woman aged 18-29 years in good health. The rearrangement joins TRBV27 to TRBJ1-1, with TRBD1 matching over 9 bases. The sample consisted of PBMCs. The CDR3 loop reads CASSLRTGVNTEAFF. CDR3 DNA: TGTGCCAGCAGTTTACGGACAGGGGTGAACACTGAAGCTTTCTTT.